This T cell receptor (beta chain) was obtained from a study of CD4 T cells in relation to SARS-CoV-2 and coronaviruses. Study information: The restricting HLA molecule for shared crossreactive spike epitopes was mapped. General study findings and limits: Pre-pandemic and post-infection samples never came from the same donor.

About this clone itself: No antigen is known for it.

Data came from immunoSEQ multiplex PCR; TCRdb stores just in-frame clones and leaves some out. This sample has 25,000 to 30,000 clones, with about 75% found just once. CDR1 and CDR2 (germline): LGHNA, YSLEER. Trimming removed 1 base from V and 5 bases from J, with 14 bases in between. The CDR3 has 15 residues. CD4+ T cells from unexposed donors were obtained before the COVID-19 pandemic (2011-2018). The cells were cultured for around ten days before CD4+ T cells were isolated. Fresh IL-2 medium replaced half the medium on days 3 and 7. This clonotype was obtained from a human donor in good health. Sequencing was carried out using CD4+ T cells from PBMCs, cultured in vitro. This chain links TRBV4-3 with TRBJ2-5, with TRBD2 as a possible D gene (5 bases). The CDR3 here is CASSQVAYGEETQYF. Written as DNA, the CDR3 is TGCGCCAGCAGCCAAGTAGCCTATGGGGAGGAGACCCAGTACTTC.